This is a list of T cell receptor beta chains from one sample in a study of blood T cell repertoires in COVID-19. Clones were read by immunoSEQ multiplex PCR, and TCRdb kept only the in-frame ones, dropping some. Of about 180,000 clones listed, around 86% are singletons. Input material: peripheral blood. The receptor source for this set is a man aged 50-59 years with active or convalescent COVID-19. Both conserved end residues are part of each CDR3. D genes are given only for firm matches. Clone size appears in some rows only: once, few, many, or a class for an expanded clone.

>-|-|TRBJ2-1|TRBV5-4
CASSLDSGTYNEQFF
TGTGCCAGCAGCTTGGATAGCGGAACCTACAATGAGCAGTTCTTC
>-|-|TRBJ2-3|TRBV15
CATSRGGQTSTDTQYF
TGTGCCACCAGCAGGGGGGGACAGACTAGCACAGATACGCAGTATTTT
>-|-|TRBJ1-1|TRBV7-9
CASRFAGEEEAFF
TGTGCCAGCAGGTTCGCGGGAGAGGAAGAAGCTTTCTTT
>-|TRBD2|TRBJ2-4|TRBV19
CASSKTSGRVGNIQYF
TGTGCCAGTAGCAAGACTAGCGGGAGGGTAGGGAACATTCAGTACTTC
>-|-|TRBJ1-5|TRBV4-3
CASSHYYGQNNQPQHF
TGCGCCAGCAGCCACTATTATGGACAGAACAATCAGCCCCAGCATTTT
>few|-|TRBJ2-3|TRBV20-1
CSASSGVLTDTQYF
TGCAGTGCTAGTTCAGGGGTGTTGACAGATACGCAGTATTTT
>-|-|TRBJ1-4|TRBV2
CASWGGEKLFF
TGTGCCAGCTGGGGGGGTGAAAAACTGTTTTTT
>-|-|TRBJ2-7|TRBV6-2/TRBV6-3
CASSSRDISYEQYF
TGTGCCAGCAGTTCCCGGGACATCTCCTACGAGCAGTACTTC
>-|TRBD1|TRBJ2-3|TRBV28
CASGGTAQNTDTQYF
TGTGCCAGCGGTGGGACAGCGCAAAACACAGATACGCAGTATTTT
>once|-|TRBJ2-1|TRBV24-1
CATSDAVGGTGNNEQFF
TGTGCCACCAGTGATGCCGTGGGCGGGACCGGTAACAATGAGCAGTTCTTC
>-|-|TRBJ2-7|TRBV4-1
CASSQMDRPYEQYF
TGCGCCAGCAGCCAAATGGACAGACCCTACGAGCAGTACTTC
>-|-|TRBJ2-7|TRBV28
CASSSRDKDDEQYF
TGTGCCAGCAGTTCCCGGGACAAGGACGACGAGCAGTACTTC
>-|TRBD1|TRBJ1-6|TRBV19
CASSISKQGNNSPLHF
TGTGCCAGTAGTATATCCAAACAGGGGAATAATTCACCCCTCCACTTT
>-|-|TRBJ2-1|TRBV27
CASRFAQLNEQFF
TGTGCCAGCAGATTCGCCCAACTTAATGAGCAGTTCTTC
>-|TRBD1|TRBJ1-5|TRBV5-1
CASSSGQGGNQPQHF
TGCGCCAGCAGCTCAGGACAGGGAGGCAATCAGCCCCAGCATTTT
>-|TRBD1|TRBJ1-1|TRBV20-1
CSASPLTGLTEAFF
TGCAGTGCTAGTCCGTTGACAGGGCTCACTGAAGCTTTCTTT
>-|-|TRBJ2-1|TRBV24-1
CATSEEKKASSYNEQFF
TGTGCCACCAGTGAAGAAAAAAAAGCGAGCTCCTACAATGAGCAGTTCTTC
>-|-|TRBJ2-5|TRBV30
CAWSVNSLETQYF
TGTGCCTGGAGTGTCAACTCTCTGGAGACCCAGTACTTC
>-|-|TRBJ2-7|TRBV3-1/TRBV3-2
CASSPWGTGTAIF
-
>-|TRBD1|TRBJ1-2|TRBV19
CASSIQPGQGHGYTF
TGTGCCAGTAGTATTCAACCGGGACAGGGCCATGGCTACACCTTC
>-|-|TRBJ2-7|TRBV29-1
CSVGGYSYEQYF
TGCAGCGTTGGAGGGTACTCCTACGAGCAGTACTTC
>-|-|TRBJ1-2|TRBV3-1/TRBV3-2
CASSQMIRTAGGYTF
TGTGCCAGCAGCCAAATGATCAGGACAGCGGGAGGCTACACCTTC
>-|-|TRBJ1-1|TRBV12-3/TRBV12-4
CASSLTGNTEAFF
TGTGCCAGCAGTTTAACTGGGAACACTGAAGCTTTCTTT
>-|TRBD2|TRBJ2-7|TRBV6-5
CASSLLAGGNEQYF
TGTGCCAGCAGCTTACTAGCGGGGGGCAACGAGCAGTACTTC
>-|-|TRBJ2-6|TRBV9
CASSDGHFSGANVLTF
TGTGCCAGCAGCGACGGACATTTCTCTGGGGCCAACGTCCTGACTTTC